The 32 T cell receptor beta chains below come from one sample, sequenced in a study of T-cell memory formation after mild COVID-19. Each CDR3 protein is one row after TCRdb ran MiXCR on the 5' RACE reads. The sample has around 320,000 distinct CDR3 sequences, 25% to 30% seen once; the top ten hold approximately 13%. Sequencing was carried out using PBMCs or a T cell subset sorted from them (not recorded which). The receptors come from an adult woman who had mild COVID-19 (a few samples of this study predate the infection). Cell type and time point are not known.

The CDR3 sequence is CASSLGSGTGEQFF. The CDR3, as DNA: TGTGCCAGCAGCTTAGGCAGCGGGACCGGTGAGCAGTTCTTC. J is TRBJ2-1 and V is TRBV5-6; 7 nucleotides match TRBD2. This CDR3 has 14 amino acids. Germline values: CDR1 SGHDT, CDR2 YYEEEE. Trimming at V came to 2 bases and at J to 9 bases, leaving 8 bases not matched to a gene.

This clonotype was seen a few times. The genes are TRBV5-8 and TRBJ2-5; 11 bases line up with TRBD1. Germline values: CDR1 SGHTS, CDR2 YDEGEE. This CDR3 region has 15 residues. With V trimmed by 3 bases and J by 5 bases, 6 bases remained unmatched. The CDR3 nucleotides read TGTGCCAGCAGCTCCCGGACAGGGGGCCTGGAGACCCAGTACTTC. Translating it yields CASSSRTGGLETQYF.

V gene TRBV19 combines with J gene TRBJ2-7; TRBD1 might be the D (6 bases). The V gene lost 6 bases and the J gene lost 4 bases, with 19 bases spanning the gap. In germline, CDR1 is LNHDA, CDR2 SQIVND (reference sequence). The CDR3 runs to 15 residues. The CDR3 sequence: CASRRVQDSKYEQYF. The CDR3 DNA follows: TGTGCCAGTAGACGGGTCCAGGACAGTAAATACGAGCAGTACTTC.

This clonotype was counted between two and nine times. V is TRBV6-2 or TRBV6-3 and J is TRBJ1-1; D remains ambiguous. Deletions cut 0 bases from V and 5 bases from J, with 13 bases between. Germline assignment: CDR1 MNHEY and CDR2 SVGEGT. This CDR3 has 15 amino acids. As DNA, the CDR3 is TGTGCCAGCAGTTACTCCTTGGAGGTGGGAACTGAAGCTTTCTTT. This gives the protein CASSYSLEVGTEAFF.

The genes are TRBV9 and TRBJ2-2; the match to TRBD2 covers 14 bases. V dropped 2 bases and J dropped 8; count of bases not matched to a gene: 8. Germline V gives CDR1 SGDLS, CDR2 YYNGEE. The CDR3 has 17 amino acids. Here the CDR3 DNA reads TGTGCCAGCAGCGTTTACGGGACTAGCGGGAGTTCGGGGGAGCTGTTTTTT. It codes for CASSVYGTSGSSGELFF.

The rearrangement links TRBV20-1 to TRBJ1-1, with D unresolved. The CDR3 has 11 residues. The V gene's germline CDR1 is DFQATT and CDR2 SNEGSKA (reference sequence). This CDR3 reads CGFRPYTEAFF. The CDR3 coding sequence is TGCGGGTTTCGACCCTACACTGAAGCTTTCTTT.

There are many counts of this clonotype. The chain combines TRBV4-2 with TRBJ2-1; 8 bases map to TRBD2. The germline gives CDR1 LGHNA, CDR2 YNFKEQ. This CDR3 comprises 16 residues. V shed 0 bases and J 1 base; nucleotides not matched to a gene: 2. CDR3 amino acids: CASSQDSGESYNEQFF. The DNA for the CDR3 is TGTGCCAGCAGCCAAGATAGCGGGGAATCCTACAATGAGCAGTTCTTC.

This clonotype was observed a few times. The chain carries TRBV24-1 and TRBJ2-6; 7 bases match TRBD1. The CDR3 contains 17 residues. Per the germline V gene, CDR1 is KGHDR and CDR2 is SFDVKD. Trimming at V came to 3 bases and at J to 2 bases, leaving 6 bases not matched to a gene. The CDR3 nucleotides read TGTGCCACCAGTGATCCTGACAGGGCACCTGGGGCCAACGTCCTGACTTTC. Translating it yields CATSDPDRAPGANVLTF.

This clonotype was seen more than once but under ten times. The chain carries TRBV27 and TRBJ2-2, with D possibly TRBD2 on 7 matching bases. From germline, CDR1 is MNHEY and CDR2 SMNVEV (reference sequence). This CDR3 is built from 18 residues. V was clipped by 5 bases and J by 5 bases, with 24 bases between them. The DNA of the CDR3 is TGTGCCAGCAGTCTCCACCTCCAACTAGCGAGGGGGACCGGGGAGCTGTTTTTT. Protein sequence: CASSLHLQLARGTGELFF.

This clonotype was seen a few times. The chain links TRBV15 to TRBJ1-2, with a weak D call TRBD1 (6 bases). The CDR3 runs 15 residues. V lost 0 bases, J lost 8 bases, and 16 bases lay in between. CDR1 LNHNV and CDR2 YYDKDF come from the germline V gene (reference sequence). Here the CDR3 reads CATSRDLSGDAGYTF. The CDR3 DNA follows: TGTGCCACCAGCAGAGATCTCTCAGGGGATGCCGGCTACACCTTC.

V usage is TRBV19 and J usage is TRBJ2-7; D might be TRBD1 or TRBD2, each matching 6 bases. Germline loops: CDR1 LNHDA, CDR2 SQIVND (reference sequence). Trimming stripped 8 bases from V and 6 bases from J, with 11 bases between. The length of the CDR3 is 11 residues. DNA of the CDR3: TGTGCCAGTCAACAGGGACTCGAGCAGTACTTC. It is translated as CASQQGLEQYF.

This rearrangement joins TRBV15 to TRBJ2-1, with TRBD2 identical over 9 bases. Germline V CDR1 and CDR2: LNHNV, YYDKDF (reference sequence). This CDR3 region has 15 residues. After removal of 5 bases from V and 7 bases from J, the junction contained 9 bases not matched to a gene. In nucleotides, the CDR3 is TGTGCCACCAGCCCTCTAGCGGGAATGAAGAATGAGCAGTTCTTC. Its translation is CATSPLAGMKNEQFF.

The V gene is TRBV6-5, the J gene TRBJ1-3; D is ambiguous. V lost 0 bases and J 0 bases, leaving 6 bases between the germline ends. Germline CDR1 MNHEY, CDR2 SVGAGI. The CDR3 runs to 15 residues. The CDR3 spells CASSYSRVSGNTIYF. CDR3 nucleotide sequence: TGTGCCAGCAGTTACTCGAGGGTCTCTGGAAACACCATATATTTT.

This chain links TRBV7-6 with TRBJ1-2; the D gene is possibly TRBD1 (5 bases). The CDR3 covers 16 residues. Looked up from germline, CDR1 is SGHVS and CDR2 is FNYEAQ. V was pared by 3 bases and J by 6 bases, with 20 bases between. In DNA form, the CDR3 reads TGTGCCAGCAGCTTGACTACAGGCTCTCGAACGGATGGCTACACCTTC. As protein: CASSLTTGSRTDGYTF.

The table lists this clonotype with a count of one. The chain uses TRBV12-3 or TRBV12-4 and TRBJ1-2, with D possibly being TRBD1 (6 bases). Trimming took 3 bases from V and 6 from J, leaving 14 bases between them. The CDR3 is made up of 14 amino acids. CDR3 DNA: TGTGCCAGCAGTTTTCCGGGGGCGAAGAATGGCTACACCTTC. Translated, it gives CASSFPGAKNGYTF.

This clonotype was found a few times. The chain employs TRBV3-1 and TRBJ1-6; D not certain. Germline V gene data show CDR1 as LGHDT and CDR2 as YNNKEL (reference sequence). The V and J ends lost 3 bases and 7 bases respectively, with 10 bases between them. There are 14 residues in the CDR3. CDR3 residues: CASSHNGENSPLHF. Here the CDR3 DNA reads TGTGCCAGCAGCCATAATGGGGAGAATTCACCCCTCCACTTT.

The chain combines TRBV5-1 with TRBJ2-5; D may match TRBD1 or TRBD2 (5 bases each). The CDR3 spans 13 residues. The germline gives CDR1 SGHRS, CDR2 YFSETQ. The germline V and J ends were trimmed by 4 bases and 5 bases, with 12 bases remaining between them. The CDR3 spells CASSAQWGETQYF. The CDR3 DNA reads TGCGCCAGCAGCGCACAGTGGGGGGAGACCCAGTACTTC.

This clonotype was seen a handful of times. The rearrangement links TRBV20-1 to TRBJ2-1; D gene ambiguous. V was shortened by 3 bases and J by 5 bases, with 14 bases between the two germline ends. The CDR3 has 14 residues. In germline, CDR1 is DFQATT, CDR2 SNEGSKA (reference sequence). Written as DNA, the CDR3 is TGCAGTGCTAGGGCCACGGGCAGCAACAATGAGCAGTTCTTC. It yields the protein CSARATGSNNEQFF.

V and J are TRBV14 and TRBJ2-1, with TRBD2 matching over 7 bases. Trimming cost V 0 bases and J 8 bases; bases outside gene matches: 4. Germline V gene sequence: CDR1 SGHDN, CDR2 FVKESK. This CDR3 is 14 amino acids long. As DNA, the CDR3 is TGTGCCAGCAGCCAAGAACTAGCGATCCATGAGCAGTTCTTC. Amino acids: CASSQELAIHEQFF.

This clonotype was counted between two and nine times. The chain recombines TRBV7-9 with TRBJ2-1; 8 bases are a match to TRBD2. This CDR3 comprises 16 residues. The V and J ends lost 4 bases and 4 bases, in that order; junction bases with no gene match: 9. The germline V gene encodes CDR1 SEHNR and CDR2 FQNEAQ (reference sequence). This chain's CDR3 is CASSSLGTRIYNEQFF. CDR3 in DNA: TGTGCCAGCAGCTCCCTCGGGACTAGGATTTACAATGAGCAGTTCTTC.

This clonotype was observed a few times. V and J are TRBV12-3 or TRBV12-4 and TRBJ2-1, with D maybe TRBD2 (5 bases). Between the trimmed V and J ends, which lost 3 bases and 15 bases, there was a span of 15 bases. The CDR3 length is 12 residues. CDR3 DNA: TGTGCCAGCAGTTTTGCGGGTTCCCCCTCGTTCTTC. Its translation is CASSFAGSPSFF.

The V and J genes are TRBV5-1 and TRBJ2-5; 8 nucleotides line up with TRBD2. CDR1 and CDR2 from the germline V gene are SGHRS and YFSETQ. Trimming at V came to 3 bases and at J to 1 base, leaving 11 bases not matched to a gene. The CDR3 covers 17 residues. The CDR3: CASSSASSGGIQETQYF. CDR3 in DNA: TGCGCCAGCAGCTCCGCATCCAGCGGGGGAATCCAAGAGACCCAGTACTTC.

The chain uses TRBV28 and TRBJ2-7, with 8 bases identical to TRBD1. Germline-derived CDR1 and CDR2 are MDHEN and SYDVKM. There are 14 residues in the CDR3. Trimming at V came to 6 bases and at J to 4 bases, leaving 8 bases not matched to a gene. The CDR3 spells CASSRGGQEYEQYF. CDR3 sequence (DNA): TGTGCCAGCAGCCGAGGGGGACAGGAGTACGAGCAGTACTTC.

This chain connects TRBV7-2 to TRBJ2-3; D not resolved. Germline CDR1 SGHTA, CDR2 FQGNSA. Trimming shortened V by 0 bases and J by 0 bases, and 7 bases separated the two germline ends. There are 15 residues in the CDR3. Here the CDR3 reads CASSLAAASTDTQYF. The CDR3, as DNA: TGTGCCAGCAGCTTAGCGGCAGCTAGCACAGATACGCAGTATTTT.

This clonotype has a handful of counts. The chain couples TRBV11-2 to TRBJ2-4; D uncertain. The germline V gene has CDR1 SGHAT and CDR2 FQNNGV. The CDR3 sequence is 13 residues long. V lost 0 bases, J lost 11 bases, and 11 bases lay in between. CDR3 in DNA: TGTGCCAGCAGCTTAGACTCATTGCTCGTTCAGTACTTC. Encoded protein: CASSLDSLLVQYF. Filled out from reference TRBV11-2 and TRBJ2-4, the complete variable domain reads EAGVAQSPRYKIIEKRQSVAFWCNPISGHATLYWYQQILGQGPKLLIQFQNNGVVDDSQLPKDRFSAERLKGVDSTLKIQPAKLEDSAVYLCASSLDSLLVQYFGAGTRLSVL.

Only a few counts were recorded for this clonotype. The chain recombines TRBV5-1 with TRBJ2-7; 8 positions agree with TRBD1. The CDR3 has 14 residues. Germline assignment: CDR1 SGHRS and CDR2 YFSETQ. After removal of 4 bases from V and 1 base from J, the junction contained 4 bases not matched to a gene. This CDR3 is CASSPDRASYEQYF. The CDR3 nucleotides are TGCGCCAGCAGCCCGGACAGGGCTTCCTACGAGCAGTACTTC.

This sequence joins TRBV29-1 and TRBJ2-5; 10 positions match TRBD1. CDR1 is SQVTM and CDR2 is ANQGSEA in the germline V gene. This CDR3 region has 13 residues. J was trimmed by 5 bases and V by 5 bases; bases with no gene match: 5. As DNA, the CDR3 is TGCAGCGTTCAGGACAGGGGGTTGGAGACCCAGTACTTC. This sequence encodes CSVQDRGLETQYF. Combining the CDR3 with reference TRBV29-1 and TRBJ2-5 gives the whole variable domain SAVISQKPSRDICQRGTSLTIQCQVDSQVTMMFWYRQQPGQSLTLIATANQGSEATYESGFVIDKFPISRPNLTFSTLTVSNMSPEDSSIYLCSVQDRGLETQYFGPGTRLLVL.

V is TRBV28 and J is TRBJ1-2; no definite D call. Trimming left V 7 bases short and J 2 bases short, with 8 bases between. This CDR3 is 12 amino acids long. The germline V gene encodes CDR1 MDHEN and CDR2 SYDVKM. As DNA, the CDR3 is TGTGCCAGCATTCCCTCAAACTATGGCTACACCTTC. It yields the protein CASIPSNYGYTF.

This clonotype was seen more than once but under ten times. The gene calls are TRBV7-9 and TRBJ2-7; 8 positions agree with TRBD2. V was clipped by 5 bases and J by 3 bases; unmatched bases: 9. The CDR3 spans 15 residues. Germline V gene lookup returns CDR1 SEHNR and CDR2 FQNEAQ (reference sequence). DNA of the CDR3: TGTGCCAGCAGCACCACCGGGACTAGACTCTACGAGCAGTACTTC. Translation gives CASSTTGTRLYEQYF.

Only a few counts were recorded for this clonotype. This chain uses TRBV20-1 with TRBJ2-1; 10 nucleotides line up with TRBD2. V shed 1 base and J 8 bases; nucleotides not matched to a gene: 5. This CDR3 spans 14 amino acids. Germline-derived CDR1 and CDR2 are DFQATT and SNEGSKA (reference sequence). The CDR3 nucleotides are TGCAGTGCTAGAGTACCTAGCGGGAGCGATGAGCAGTTCTTC. It translates to CSARVPSGSDEQFF.

This clonotype was counted only a few times. The chain joins TRBV20-1 to TRBJ2-6, with D perhaps matching TRBD1 (5 bases). The CDR3 length is 15 residues. Trimming pared 0 bases from V and 0 bases from J, leaving 6 bases between. Germline V gene lookup returns CDR1 DFQATT and CDR2 SNEGSKA (reference sequence). The DNA of the CDR3 is TGCAGTGCTAGAGAGCAGGGCTCTGGGGCCAACGTCCTGACTTTC. It encodes CSAREQGSGANVLTF.

The rearrangement joins TRBV12-3 or TRBV12-4 to TRBJ1-2; the D gene is possibly TRBD1 (6 bases). V lost 7 bases and J lost 2, with 14 bases in between. The CDR3 has 14 amino acids. CDR3 amino acids: CASTATGSNYGYTF. CDR3 bases: TGTGCCAGCACCGCGACAGGTTCCAACTATGGCTACACCTTC.